One sample yielded the 5 T cell receptor beta chains listed below, sequenced in a study of spatial heterogeneity in lung cancer. TCRdb fed the 5' RACE reads into MiXCR, producing one record per CDR3 protein. The repertoire holds about 38,000 distinct CDR3 sequences, with less than 6% as singletons. The time point denotes: sample taken at primary tumor resection. Extraction of whole RNA from tumor, nontumor lung or frozen PBMC preceded unsorted sequencing. The material was PBMCs, obtained at surgery. All receptors derive from a male donor with early-stage non-small cell lung cancer.

This clonotype has just a few counts. This chain uses TRBV11-2 with TRBJ1-1; no clear D gene. The CDR3 extends over 14 amino acids. Trimming removed 0 bases from V and 1 base from J, with 6 bases in between. Germline V CDR1 and CDR2: SGHAT, FQNNGV. The chain's CDR3 is CASSLETRNTEAFF. The CDR3 DNA reads TGTGCCAGCAGCTTAGAAACAAGGAACACTGAAGCTTTCTTT.

At least ten counts were recorded for this clonotype. The chain uses TRBV20-1 and TRBJ1-4; D is ambiguous. The CDR3 contains 12 residues. The germline V gene has CDR1 DFQATT and CDR2 SNEGSKA (reference sequence). The germline V and J ends were trimmed by 4 bases and 3 bases, with 6 bases remaining between them. The CDR3 DNA reads TGCAGTGCTATCGGGTCTAATGAAAAACTGTTTTTT. It encodes CSAIGSNEKLFF.

The rearrangement links TRBV18 to TRBJ2-1; no reliable D call. Germline CDR1 and CDR2: KGHSH and LQKENI. V lost 2 bases and J lost 4, with 15 bases in between. This CDR3 has 16 residues. DNA of the CDR3: TGTGCCAGCTCACCAAGGGCAGTATACACATACAATGAGCAGTTCTTC. Translated, it gives CASSPRAVYTYNEQFF. The whole variable domain, remainder taken from reference TRBV18 and TRBJ2-1, is NAGVMQNPRHLVRRRGQEARLRCSPMKGHSHVYWYRQLPEEGLKFMVYLQKENIIDESGMPKERFSAEFPKEGPSILRIQQVVRGDSAAYFCASSPRAVYTYNEQFFGPGTRLTVL.

This clonotype was detected many times. The chain recombines TRBV12-3 or TRBV12-4 with TRBJ2-2; D may be TRBD2 (5 bases). This CDR3 spans 15 amino acids. V gave up 5 bases and J gave up 0 bases, with 10 bases separating them. CDR3 sequence reads: CASSLRGPNTGELFF. CDR3 bases: TGTGCCAGCAGTCTCCGGGGTCCGAACACCGGGGAGCTGTTTTTT.

This clonotype was recorded at least ten times. V gene TRBV6-5 combines with J gene TRBJ2-2; unclear D gene. CDR1 is MNHEY, CDR2 SVGAGI, per germline. The V end lost 6 bases, the J end lost 7 bases, and 12 bases lay between the germline ends. The CDR3 runs to 13 residues. CDR3 in DNA: TGTGCCAGCAGCAACTACGGCGGCGGGGAGCTGTTTTTT. It encodes CASSNYGGGELFF.